This entry is about one TCR beta chain. This specimen comes from a study of T-cell memory formation after mild COVID-19. From the 5' RACE reads, TCRdb called clonotypes with MiXCR, one entry per CDR3 protein. The profile covers 280,000 or so distinct CDR3 sequences, with 8% to 9% appearing a single time and roughly 22% taken by the ten largest. V lost 2 bases to trimming and J lost 6 bases, with 14 bases between them. CDR1 and CDR2 (germline): SGHKS, YYEKEE (reference sequence). The CDR3 sequence is 14 residues long. The TCR comes from a man between 18 and 29 years old who had mild COVID-19 (a few samples of this study predate the infection). Cell type and time point are not known. The sequenced sample consisted of PBMCs or a T cell subset sorted from them (not recorded which). This chain connects TRBV5-5 to TRBJ1-1, with TRBD1 as a possible D gene (5 bases). The CDR3 spells CASSFGAESAEAFF. The DNA of the CDR3 is TGTGCCAGCAGCTTTGGGGCCGAGAGCGCTGAAGCTTTCTTT.